Shown below are 3 T cell receptor beta chains from a single sample sequenced in a study of T cells in women clearing cervical HPV infection. The data were produced by immunoSEQ multiplex PCR, yet TCRdb's version contains in-frame clones alone and is incomplete. The table for this sample gives more than 25,000 clones. Source material: blood buffy coat. The receptors stem from a woman between 18 and 70 years old with a cervical HPV16 infection that either progressed to CIN3+ or cleared (not recorded which).

With regard to this clone: The read falls 3 residues short of the CDR3 end, and the missing part is taken from the germline J gene. The chain joins TRBV20-1 to TRBJ2-6; D remains unclear. V was trimmed by 6 bases and J by 2 bases, leaving 11 bases between them. CDR3 length: 14 residues. Germline V CDR1 and CDR2: DFQATT, SNEGSKA (reference sequence). The CDR3 sequence is CSAKSTPGANVLTF. CDR3 DNA, as far as it was read: TGCAGTGCCAAGTCTACCCCTGGGGCCAACGTC.

About this clone itself: Compared with germline, one end of the junction differs, possibly owing to a read error. The read ends 3 residues early relative to the CDR3; the germline J gene fills the gap. The sample has other DNA sequences that encode this CDR3 too. V is TRBV18 and J is TRBJ1-3, with D possibly TRBD1 on 6 matching bases. The germline V gene has CDR1 KGHSH and CDR2 LQKENI. CDR3 length: 16 amino acids. The CDR3 DNA, read in part, is TGTGCCAGCTCACCTTCGGACAGCCGCTCTGGAAACACA. Its translation: CASSPSDSRSGNT. The CDR3 reads in full as CASSPSDSRSGNTIYF.

As regards this clone: The read halts 3 residues ahead of the CDR3 end, with the missing end drawn from the germline J gene. This sequence joins TRBV7-9 and TRBJ2-4, with a weak D call TRBD1 (6 bases). CDR1 is SEHNR, CDR2 FQNEAQ, per germline (reference sequence). The CDR3 is made up of 14 amino acids. The CDR3 reads CASSFQGRVYGQYF. The part of the CDR3 DNA that was read is TGTGCCAGCAGCTTTCAGGGGCGGGTCTATGGT.